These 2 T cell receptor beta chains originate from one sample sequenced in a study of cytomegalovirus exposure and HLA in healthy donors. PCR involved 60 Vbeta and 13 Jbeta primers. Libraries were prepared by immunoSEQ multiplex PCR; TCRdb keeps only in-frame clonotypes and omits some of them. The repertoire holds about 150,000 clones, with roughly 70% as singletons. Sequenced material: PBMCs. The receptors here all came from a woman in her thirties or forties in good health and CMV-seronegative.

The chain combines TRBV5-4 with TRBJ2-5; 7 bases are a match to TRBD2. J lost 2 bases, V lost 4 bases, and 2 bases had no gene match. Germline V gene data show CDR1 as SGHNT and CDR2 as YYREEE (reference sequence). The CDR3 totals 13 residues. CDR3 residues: CASSLAVQETQYF. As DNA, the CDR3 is TGTGCCAGCAGCCTAGCGGTTCAAGAGACCCAGTACTTC.

The CDR3 DNA sequence: TGTGCCTGGAGTGTAGGTTCGCGGCAGCAGTTCTTC. It is translated as CAWSVGSRQQFF. The chain is built from TRBV30 and TRBJ2-1; D remains ambiguous. The CDR3 has 12 residues. The V gene's germline CDR1 is GTSNPN and CDR2 SVGIG (reference sequence). V was shortened by 0 bases and J by 11 bases, with 11 bases between the two germline ends.